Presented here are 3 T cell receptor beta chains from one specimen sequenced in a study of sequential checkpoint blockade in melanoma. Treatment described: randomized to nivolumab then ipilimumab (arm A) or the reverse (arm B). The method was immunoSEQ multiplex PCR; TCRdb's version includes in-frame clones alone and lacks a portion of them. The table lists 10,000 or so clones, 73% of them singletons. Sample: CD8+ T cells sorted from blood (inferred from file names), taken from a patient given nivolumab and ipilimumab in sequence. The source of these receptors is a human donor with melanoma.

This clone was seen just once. CDR3 sequence (DNA): TGTGCCAGCAGGTACACAGAATACGAGCAGTACTTC. Translated: CASRYTEYEQYF. The rearrangement joins TRBV2 to TRBJ2-7; no firm D call. Trimming stripped 6 bases from V and 4 bases from J, with 10 bases between. CDR3 size: 12 residues. Germline lookup yields CDR1 SNHLY and CDR2 FYNNEI.

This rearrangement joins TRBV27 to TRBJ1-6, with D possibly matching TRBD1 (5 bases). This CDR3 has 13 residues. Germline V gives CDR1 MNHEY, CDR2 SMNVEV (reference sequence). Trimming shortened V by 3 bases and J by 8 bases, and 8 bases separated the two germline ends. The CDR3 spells CASSFRDYSPLHF. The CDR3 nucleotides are TGTGCCAGCAGTTTCAGGGATTATTCACCCCTCCACTTT.

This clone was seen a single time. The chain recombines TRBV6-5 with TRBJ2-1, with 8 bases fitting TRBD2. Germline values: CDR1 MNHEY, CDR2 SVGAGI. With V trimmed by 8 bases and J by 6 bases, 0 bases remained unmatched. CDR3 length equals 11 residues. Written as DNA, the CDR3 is TGTGCCAGCGCGGGGGGCAATGAGCAGTTCTTC. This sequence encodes CASAGGNEQFF.